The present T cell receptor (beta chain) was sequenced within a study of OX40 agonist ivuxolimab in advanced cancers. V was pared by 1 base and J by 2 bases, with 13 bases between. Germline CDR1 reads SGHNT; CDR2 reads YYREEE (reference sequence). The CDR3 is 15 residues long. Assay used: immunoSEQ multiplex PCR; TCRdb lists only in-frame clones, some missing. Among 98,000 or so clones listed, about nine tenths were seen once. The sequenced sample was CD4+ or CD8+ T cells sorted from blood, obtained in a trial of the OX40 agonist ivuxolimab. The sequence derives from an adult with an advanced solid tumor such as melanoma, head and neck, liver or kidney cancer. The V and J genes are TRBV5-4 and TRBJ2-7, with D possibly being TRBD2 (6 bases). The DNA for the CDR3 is TGTGCCAGCAGCTTGAGCGGGTCATTCACCTACGAGCAGTACTTC. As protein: CASSLSGSFTYEQYF.